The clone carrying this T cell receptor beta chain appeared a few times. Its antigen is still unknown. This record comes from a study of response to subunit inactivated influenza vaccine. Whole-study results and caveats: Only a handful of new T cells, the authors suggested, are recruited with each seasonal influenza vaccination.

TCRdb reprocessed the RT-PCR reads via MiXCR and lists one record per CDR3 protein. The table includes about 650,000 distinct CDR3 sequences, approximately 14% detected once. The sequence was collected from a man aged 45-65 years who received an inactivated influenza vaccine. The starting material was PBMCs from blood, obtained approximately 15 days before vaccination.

For the CDR3, the DNA is TGTGCCAGCAGTCAACCAATGGGGGGGGGAGGACCTGAAGCTTTCTTT. The encoded protein is CASSQPMGGGGPEAFF. The V call is TRBV7-9, the J call TRBJ1-1, with D possibly TRBD1 on 5 matching bases. The V gene's germline CDR1 is SEHNR and CDR2 FQNEAQ (reference sequence). The V and J ends lost 6 bases and 6 bases respectively, with 23 bases between them. This CDR3 region has 16 residues.